These 14 T cell receptor beta chains came from one sample sequenced in a study of T cell repertoires in cytomegalovirus infection. TCRdb re-called the reads with MiXCR, one entry per CDR3 protein. Counted here are 100,000 to 150,000 distinct CDR3 sequences, roughly a quarter occurring once; the ten biggest clones make up 34%. These receptors lack a known antigen. Sequencing was done on a sample of PBMCs, sequenced either directly or after in vitro stimulation (not recorded which). These receptors all come from a human donor in good health (CMV status not recorded). Some clones in this sample may be carry-over from other donors' samples.

This clonotype has just one count. V gene TRBV19 combines with J gene TRBJ2-1; no definite D call. CDR3 length: 14 amino acids. CDR1 is LNHDA and CDR2 is SQIVND in the germline V gene (reference sequence). Trimming removed 9 bases at V and 8 bases at J, with 20 bases between. The CDR3 coding sequence is TGTGCCAGCTCCCCGGGCTCCTCCGTGGATGAGCAGTTCTTC. Its translation is CASSPGSSVDEQFF.

This clonotype was seen repeatedly, ten times or more. The gene calls are TRBV12-3 or TRBV12-4 and TRBJ2-2, with 11 bases that match TRBD2. With 3 bases clipped from V and 4 bases from J, the junction kept 4 bases outside the gene matches. This CDR3 contains 16 residues. CDR3 in amino acids: CASSFSGRAGTGELFF. DNA for the CDR3: TGTGCCAGCAGTTTTAGCGGGAGGGCCGGCACCGGGGAGCTGTTTTTT.

In the case of this clonotype: This may stem from a read error, because a much larger clone lies one nucleotide away. The V gene is TRBV20-1, the J gene TRBJ2-3, with 7 nucleotides matching TRBD2. In germline, CDR1 is DFQATT, CDR2 SNEGSKA (reference sequence). The CDR3 loop spans 16 amino acids. This CDR3 reads CSARDRSREATGTQYF. For the CDR3, the DNA is TGCAGTGCTAGAGATCGAAGTCGGGAGGCTACAGGTACGCAGTATTTT.

This chain links TRBV7-2 with TRBJ1-5; TRBD1 matches at 9 bases. Germline CDR1 is SGHTA and CDR2 is FQGNSA. V dropped 5 bases and J dropped 10; count of bases not matched to a gene: 9. The CDR3 is 14 residues long. The CDR3 loop reads CASSTGQGARPQHF. CDR3 nucleotides: TGTGCCAGCAGCACGGGACAGGGTGCCCGTCCCCAGCATTTT.

The sample holds many counts of this clonotype. The chain links TRBV3-1 to TRBJ2-7; 9 positions agree with TRBD1. Per germline, CDR1 LGHDT and CDR2 YNNKEL (reference sequence). Germline trimming cut 5 bases from V and 3 bases from J; bases unmatched to any gene: 8. CDR3 length equals 15 residues. The CDR3 spells CASSAKGQGIYEQYF. The CDR3 nucleotides are TGTGCCAGCAGCGCCAAAGGACAGGGGATCTACGAGCAGTACTTC.

The V and J genes are TRBV6-6 and TRBJ2-1, with TRBD2 matching 11 bases. Per the germline V gene, CDR1 is MNHNY and CDR2 is SVGAGI (reference sequence). V was clipped by 5 bases and J by 7 bases; unmatched bases: 10. This CDR3 comprises 16 residues. The CDR3 DNA sequence: TGTGCCAGCAGTCAGATAGCGGGAGGGCCTTGGAATGAGCAGTTCTTC. Translating it yields CASSQIAGGPWNEQFF.

This clonotype was recorded only once. Sequence at one end of the junction differs from germline and may be a read error. This sequence joins TRBV5-6 and TRBJ2-1; TRBD1 might be the D (5 bases). CDR1 and CDR2 from the germline V gene are SGHDT and YYEEEE. The CDR3 is 14 residues long. In DNA, the CDR3 is TGTGCCAGCACCAGGGTAGGATCTGTATATGAGGAGTTCTTC. As protein: CASTRVGSVYEEFF. The variable domain in full, with the rest retrieved from reference TRBV5-6 and TRBJ2-1, is DAGVTQSPTHLIKTRGQQVTLRCSPKSGHDTVSWYQQALGQGPQFIFQYYEEEERQRGNFPDRFSGHQFPNYSSELNVNALLLGDSALYLCASTRVGSVYEEFFGPGTRLTVL.

This clonotype came up many times. The chain employs TRBV7-2 and TRBJ1-6; D is perhaps TRBD1 (5 bases). The V gene lost 5 bases and the J gene lost 1 base, with 15 bases spanning the gap. The germline V gene has CDR1 SGHTA and CDR2 FQGNSA. There are 17 residues in the CDR3. This CDR3 is CASSPLRRESYNSPLHF. The CDR3 nucleotides are TGTGCCAGCAGCCCGCTACGCAGGGAGTCCTATAATTCACCCCTCCACTTT.

This clonotype has more than one count but fewer than ten. The J gene is TRBJ2-1, the V gene TRBV7-9; 9 bases match TRBD1. The CDR3 extends over 15 amino acids. Looked up from germline, CDR1 is SEHNR and CDR2 is FQNEAQ (reference sequence). Trimming at V came to 5 bases and at J to 7 bases, leaving 9 bases not matched to a gene. CDR3 region: CASSLGQGIANEQFF. The CDR3 DNA reads as TGTGCCAGCAGCCTGGGACAGGGTATAGCGAATGAGCAGTTCTTC.

The chain combines TRBV2 with TRBJ2-5; the D gene could be TRBD1 or TRBD2 (5 bases each). V lost 8 bases and J lost 5, with 15 bases in between. This CDR3 is built from 13 residues. Looked up from germline, CDR1 is SNHLY and CDR2 is FYNNEI. CDR3 amino acids: CASGGGPSETQYF. The CDR3 region has the DNA TGTGCCAGCGGTGGGGGTCCTTCCGAGACCCAGTACTTC.

A note on this clonotype: A much larger clone lies one base from this, so it may be a read error. This rearrangement joins TRBV6-1 to TRBJ2-1; 10 bases agree with TRBD2. This CDR3 is 15 amino acids long. The junction had 4 bases not matched to a gene; V was cut back by 6 bases and J by 2 bases. CDR1 is MNHNS, CDR2 SASEGT, per germline. Here the CDR3 DNA reads TGTGCCAGCAGAACCGGGACTAGCGCCTACAATGAGCAGTTCTTC. It codes for CASRTGTSAYNEQFF.

The chain carries TRBV10-3 and TRBJ2-7; no firm D call. The CDR3 runs 13 residues. V gave up 11 bases and J gave up 2 bases, with 16 bases separating them. The germline V gene encodes CDR1 ENHRY and CDR2 SYGVKD. The DNA of the CDR3 is TGTGCCTCCTTGGGTGTGGAGCCCTACGAGCAGTACTTC. Protein: CASLGVEPYEQYF.

This clonotype was observed once. V is TRBV20-1 and J is TRBJ2-7, with D uncertain. Germline values: CDR1 DFQATT, CDR2 SNEGSKA (reference sequence). V lost 6 bases, J lost 0 bases, and 15 bases lay in between. The CDR3 contains 14 residues. The CDR3 coding sequence is TGCAGTGCCCGGACCGAAGCTACCTCCTACGAGCAGTACTTC. The encoded protein is CSARTEATSYEQYF.

The rearrangement uses TRBV5-3 and TRBJ2-6; tentatively, D is TRBD1 (6 bases). TRBV5-3 is known as an ORF, though its function is uncertain. V was shortened by 4 bases and J by 3 bases, with 14 bases between the two germline ends. The CDR3 length is 16 residues. The CDR3 DNA reads TGTGCCAGAAGCACCCCAGGGGCGCATGGGGCCAACGTCCTGACTTTC. This sequence encodes CARSTPGAHGANVLTF.